The TCR beta chain described here comes from a study of cytomegalovirus exposure and HLA in healthy donors (TCRdb year 2017). In the study overall: An earlier analysis of some 550 of the donors reported 250 to 300 Gb of sequence data and around 120 million unique TCR beta sequences from roughly 200 million T cells. Roughly 300 gigabases of sequencing data and around 88 million unique TCR sequences made up an early release that covered some 640 HLA-typed donors. The genetic ancestry cluster associated with self-reported Caucasian donors included roughly 84% of the 398 genotyped donors. The study was designed to test whether signatures of past pathogen exposure could be identified by cataloging public T cell receptors. The study used immunosequencing to profile the T cell repertoires of 670 or so subjects and linked those repertoires to cytomegalovirus serostatus. Besides the first cohort of 500 to 700 subjects, a separate validation cohort made up of 120 different subjects was used. The study combined high-throughput TCR immunosequencing, statistical association of individual TCRs with disease status, and machine learning to predict cytomegalovirus infection status. In a later analysis, previously published TCR beta repertoires from about 670 donors were re-analyzed and high-resolution HLA genotyping was added so that TCR occurrence patterns could be studied. Rather than using new phenotypic data, the later analysis identified candidate immune exposures from TCR beta sequences and from how often those sequences occurred across donors. An earlier analysis of 587 of the donors applied high-throughput TCR beta sequencing to assess whether each TCR beta V gene segment acted as functional or pseudogenic. Alongside the repertoire data, information on donor age, sex, ethnicity and CMV serostatus was compiled. In a later genetic analysis, genome-wide SNP genotypes for about 55% of the 666 donors were used, and that subset was treated as a discovery cohort. Every discovery cohort repertoire had been produced on one sequencing platform. HLA typing covered class I and class II loci at four-digit resolution. The number of typed donors differed by locus: about 629-630 for A, B, C, DRB1 and DQB1; about 520 for DQA1; around 610 for DPA1; and around 470 for DPB1. Because of strong linkage in the cohort, five DR-DQ haplotypes were treated as single units for association and clustering. On average, over 200,000 unique TCR beta nucleotide sequences were sequenced per donor among about 400 genotyped donors of the cohort, with 15% to 20% of those sequences being non-productive.

In total, roughly 670 healthy bone marrow donors made up the cohort. Cohort members were all nominally healthy when sampled, although unrecorded immune exposures were likely present. The donor tested CMV seropositive, placing the donor among the roughly 270 seropositive members of the cohort. Every donor gave a peripheral blood sample, and the peripheral blood mononuclear cells from that sample were used for TCR beta sequencing. The Qiagen DNeasy Blood Extraction Kit was used to extract genomic DNA from the blood cell samples. The research as a whole found: The authors suggested that the approach could potentially be generalized to other disease states and immunological phenotypes. Most CMV-associated TCR beta chains appeared to be HLA-restricted in a later analysis, and the HLA associations seemed to be driven largely by CMV exposure. In a later analysis, HLA-associated TCR beta chains were found to be more clonally expanded and to have lower generation probabilities than equally common non-associated chains. A later genetic analysis associated a missense DCLRE1C variant with V-gene and J-gene trimming of TCR beta chains, and an independent cohort replicated the association. A further reported finding was that TCR beta sequences accurately predicted the HLA-A and HLA-B alleles for most subjects in the first cohort. Compared with the roughly 670-donor mean, donors in an Asian-associated ancestry cluster had fewer N-insertions in productive TCRs, according to a later genetic analysis. The study gave a list of 150 to 200 TCR beta chains associated with cytomegalovirus. In a later analysis, about 16,000 TCR beta sequences were associated with specific HLA alleles at a false discovery rate of 0.05. Roughly uniform sequencing depth across donors was assumed in presence/absence analyses, although this assumption may not hold. In an earlier analysis of 587 of the donors, most TCR beta V segments appeared in productive rearrangements about 87% or about 30% of the time, broadly matching IMGT annotations. Linkage disequilibrium might explain the correlated functional status among segregating V segments, but an unknown experimental factor could not be ruled out. A few of the identified cytomegalovirus-associated TCR beta chains were confirmed in vitro to be specific for cytomegalovirus antigens. Most TCR sequences were observed very rarely across donors, whereas some public TCRs were present in many individuals. Several of the top co-occurrence clusters appeared to be linked to parvovirus B19, influenza, CMV and Epstein-Barr virus, according to a later analysis. Because HLA typing was unavailable for some donors at each locus, only the typed subset was used in association tests. In this cohort, only TCR beta chains were sequenced, and detectable features were limited by the absence of alpha or paired-chain data. In a later analysis, the rate of TCR association differed among HLA loci, with DRB1 alleles having the most associated TCRs and HLA-C alleles having the fewest. CMV serostatus was the only immune exposure information available for the cohort. Assigning TCR associations to individual alleles was difficult when HLA alleles, especially DR and DQ, strongly co-occurred. A cluster of highly shared sequence variants was judged likely to be a technical artifact of the sequencing pipeline. The classifier was reported to diagnose cytomegalovirus status with high specificity and sensitivity in both the original and validation cohorts. Some IMGT-functional V segments, including TRBV6-2 and TRBV6-3, could not be told apart with the 87-base-pair reads, so those segments were excluded. Because counts were too low, some 17 rarely observed V segments, including chromosome 9 orphons, were excluded from the earlier analysis of a few hundred of the donors.

This clone was seen only once. Its antigen remains undetermined. Base qualities are missing; no much larger clone stands one base away. Cut back by 1 base and 6 bases, the V and J ends lie 9 bases apart. Taken from the germline V gene, the CDR1 and CDR2 loops are SGHAT and FQNNGV. The CDR3 covers 14 residues, taking in both the cysteine and the phenylalanine. The kept DNA is CDR3 alone, 42 bases in frame from the first base. Libraries were built with the immunoSEQ multiplex PCR assay. The multiplex PCR relied on a mix of 60 forward primers for TCR Vbeta segments and 13 reverse primers for TCR Jbeta segments. Amplification of the CDR3 region of rearranged TCR beta genes was performed with a multiplex PCR assay on genomic DNA. On the Illumina HiSeq System, the amplified TCR beta libraries were sequenced as 87-base-pair reads. The study's own analysis went as follows. A later analysis tallied tens of millions of unique TCR beta chains across the 666 repertoires, and around 10 million of those chains were shared by two or more donors. To remove PCR and sequencing errors, raw reads were error-corrected and collapsed into unique sequences using a nearest-neighbor algorithm that merged closely related sequences. Alignment of CDR3 sequences to IMGT reference sequences was used to assign V, D and J gene segments. For a sequence to be retained, at least a six-nucleotide match to both a V gene segment and a J gene segment was required. A rearrangement was called productive if the CDR3 had no stop codons and remained in frame with V and J, and every other rearrangement was called non-productive. CDR3 was defined according to IMGT convention as the region running from the second conserved V-encoded cysteine to the conserved J-encoded phenylalanine. The earlier analysis of some 550 of the donors excluded any sequence lacking an unambiguous match to a single V gene segment. An earlier analysis of 450 to 650 of the donors called V segments functional above 56.7% productive rearrangements and segregating when the between-donor standard deviation exceeded 5%. A statistical classification framework was developed to diagnose cytomegalovirus status using the catalog of TCR beta chain sequences. A later analysis assigned V and J genes by comparing TCR nucleotide sequences with IMGT/GENE-DB human TR gene sequences. In a later analysis, CDR3 sequences and most-parsimonious VDJ recombination scenarios were assigned using the TCRdist pipeline. In a later analysis, each TCR beta chain was defined by its CDR3 amino acid sequence together with its V-gene family, and reads without a unique V-gene family were excluded. A later analysis removed roughly 590 highly shared, low-generation-probability nucleotide sequences to deal with suspected cross-contamination and a sequencing artifact. In a later analysis, a clonal expansion index for each public chain was calculated from normalized within-repertoire ranks of inferred template counts. A later analysis computed generation probabilities with a VDJ recombination model fitted to out-of-frame rearrangements, and checked the results against IGoR. Hypergeometric tests were used in a later analysis to score TCR-TCR, TCR-HLA and TCR-CMV co-occurrence, with a repertoire-size bias correction applied to the TCR pairs. In a later analysis, false discovery rates were estimated by permuting HLA or CMV assignments 20 times. In a later analysis, co-occurring TCRs were grouped using DBSCAN, with TCRdist sequence similarity added in when clustering inside HLA-allele-positive subsets. For co-occurrence clustering, repertoires with fewer than 30,000 or more than 120,000 public chains were excluded, along with several repertoires with anomalous nucleotide sharing. TCRdb's version of the immuneACCESS table is confined to in-frame rearrangements and falls short of the full clone set. An unresolved V gene accounts for under half of the shortfall where checked; the remainder is of unknown origin. The D gene and trimming were derived from the DNA, and the V and J assignments and clone size from that table. Across this sample there are some 200,000 clones, with approximately 70% seen only once. The ten biggest clones cover about 3% of the sample.

This receptor was taken from a man aged 40-55 years in good health and CMV-seropositive. Sequences were obtained from PBMCs. The rearranged chain carries TRBV11-2 and TRBJ2-2, with the D segment identity uncertain. The DNA sequence is given as TGTGCCAGCAGCTTAGGATGGCTTTCCGGGGAGCTGTTTTTT. Its product reads: CASSLGWLSGELFF.